Following are 24 T cell receptor beta chains from one sample sequenced in a study of shared clonotypes between healthy human individuals. Assay: immunoSEQ multiplex PCR; the TCRdb copy retains only in-frame clones and omits some. This table holds approximately 470,000 clones, 70% to 80% found once. The sequenced sample was PBMCs. The receptors originated from a woman aged 40-49 years in good health. Some clones in this sample may be carry-over from other donors' samples.

This chain connects TRBV15 to TRBJ1-5; D unclear. Germline-derived CDR1 and CDR2 are LNHNV and YYDKDF (reference sequence). Trimming left V 1 base short and J 0 bases short, with 10 bases between. The CDR3 totals 16 residues. The CDR3 coding sequence is TGTGCCACCAGCAGAGGAAGTCAGGCTAGCAATCAGCCCCAGCATTTT. This translates into CATSRGSQASNQPQHF.

V and J are TRBV28 and TRBJ2-5, with 7 bases aligning to TRBD2. The CDR3 runs to 16 residues. Germline V gives CDR1 MDHEN, CDR2 SYDVKM. Trimming took 5 bases from V and 1 from J; bases not matched to a gene: 10. The CDR3 DNA is TGTGCCAGCAGTCTTTCCTCTGGGAGGGGCCAAGAGACCCAGTACTTC. Protein: CASSLSSGRGQETQYF.

The chain joins TRBV18 to TRBJ1-3; D is uncertain. CDR1 is KGHSH, CDR2 LQKENI, per germline. Trimming cost V 0 bases and J 0 bases, with 21 bases left between them. The CDR3 is made up of 20 amino acids. The chain's CDR3 is CASSPPGLRQSLGSGNTIYF. CDR3 DNA: TGTGCCAGCTCACCACCGGGGTTGAGACAAAGCCTTGGCTCTGGAAACACCATATATTTT.

A word on this clone: This same CDR3 is encoded by further DNA sequences in the sample. V usage is TRBV7-2 and J usage is TRBJ2-7, with D possibly being TRBD1 (5 bases). Germline V gives CDR1 SGHTA, CDR2 FQGNSA. The length of the CDR3 is 13 residues. Trimming shortened V by 4 bases and J by 1 base, and 8 bases separated the two germline ends. The chain's CDR3 is CASSSTGSYEQYF. The CDR3 coding sequence is TGTGCCAGCAGCTCTACAGGATCCTACGAGCAGTACTTC.

J is TRBJ1-1 and V is TRBV11-1, with 9 nucleotides matching TRBD1. CDR3 length equals 14 residues. In germline, CDR1 is SGHAT, CDR2 FQDESV (reference sequence). J lost 5 bases, V lost 4 bases, and 5 bases had no gene match. CDR3 in DNA: TGTGCCAGCAGCTCACGACAGGGGGGGACTGAAGCTTTCTTT. Translation: CASSSRQGGTEAFF. Supplemented by reference TRBV11-1 and TRBJ1-1, the full variable domain reads EAEVAQSPRYKITEKSQAVAFWCDPISGHATLYWYRQILGQGPELLVQFQDESVVDDSQLPKDRFSAERLKGVDSTLKIQPAELGDSAMYLCASSSRQGGTEAFFGQGTRLTVV.

This chain uses TRBV7-9 with TRBJ2-7, with 7 bases fitting TRBD2. V lost 6 bases to trimming and J lost 6 bases; unmatched junction nucleotides: 8. The CDR3 consists of 13 residues. Germline CDR1 is SEHNR and CDR2 is FQNEAQ (reference sequence). The CDR3 region has the DNA TGTGCCAGCAGTGGACTAGTGTTTTCCGAGCAGTACTTC. Translating gives CASSGLVFSEQYF.

The count of this clone is one. The rearrangement links TRBV7-9 to TRBJ1-4, with TRBD1 identical over 8 bases. The CDR3 extends over 15 amino acids. Per the germline V gene, CDR1 is SEHNR and CDR2 is FQNEAQ (reference sequence). V was pared by 5 bases and J by 3 bases, with 5 bases of the junction left unmatched. The CDR3, as DNA: TGTGCCAGCAGCCCCCGGACAGGGCCTAATGAAAAACTGTTTTTT. Protein: CASSPRTGPNEKLFF.

The chain uses TRBV30 and TRBJ2-7; TRBD2 matches at 10 bases. The CDR3 spans 13 residues. CDR1 GTSNPN and CDR2 SVGIG come from the germline V gene (reference sequence). V was clipped by 1 base and J by 6 bases; unmatched bases: 3. This CDR3 reads CAWSASGSSEQYF. The CDR3, as DNA: TGTGCCTGGAGTGCTAGCGGGAGTAGCGAGCAGTACTTC.

This sequence joins TRBV9 and TRBJ2-1; the D gene is possibly TRBD1 (6 bases). The CDR3 contains 15 residues. CDR1 and CDR2 (germline): SGDLS, YYNGEE. The V end was cut by 3 bases, the J end by 0 bases, with 10 bases between. CDR3 DNA: TGTGCCAGCAGCGCAGGACAGAACTCCTACAATGAGCAGTTCTTC. Translation gives CASSAGQNSYNEQFF.

J is TRBJ2-4 and V is TRBV10-3; a possible D gene is TRBD2 (7 bases). Germline V gene lookup returns CDR1 ENHRY and CDR2 SYGVKD. Trimming removed 6 bases at V and 0 bases at J, with 15 bases between. This CDR3 spans 16 amino acids. CDR3 sequence: CAISPGEGVAKNIQYF. The CDR3 DNA is TGTGCCATCAGCCCCGGGGAGGGGGTAGCCAAAAACATTCAGTACTTC.

This clone was detected only once. The CDR3 sequence is CASTLIRGYEQYF. Written as DNA, the CDR3 is TGTGCCAGCACCCTCATCAGGGGTTACGAGCAGTACTTC. J is TRBJ2-7 and V is TRBV28; possibly TRBD1 for D (6 bases). Germline CDR1 MDHEN, CDR2 SYDVKM. The CDR3 sequence is 13 residues long. V was shortened by 7 bases and J by 4 bases, with 14 bases between the two germline ends.

The V call is TRBV7-3, the J call TRBJ2-1; 10 nucleotides line up with TRBD2. Germline lookup yields CDR1 SGHTA and CDR2 FQGTGA. Unmatched junction bases numbered 8, after V lost 9 bases and J lost 9 bases. The CDR3 runs to 13 residues. The DNA of the CDR3 is TGTGCCAGTGCCCTAGCGGGAGCCGGTGAGCAGTTCTTC. Amino acids: CASALAGAGEQFF.

With respect to this clone: Within the sample, other DNA sequences also encode this same CDR3. The chain carries TRBV28 and TRBJ2-5; D remains unclear. The CDR3 totals 12 residues. Germline V gene sequence: CDR1 MDHEN, CDR2 SYDVKM. The germline V and J ends were trimmed by 2 bases and 4 bases, with 5 bases remaining between them. In DNA form, the CDR3 reads TGTGCCAGCAGTTTAACCAGAGAGACCCAGTACTTC. This encodes CASSLTRETQYF. Variable domain in full (rest from reference TRBV28 and TRBJ2-5): DVKVTQSSRYLVKRTGEKVFLECVQDMDHENMFWYRQDPGLGLRLIYFSYDVKMKEKGDIPEGYSVSREKKERFSLILESASTNQTSMYLCASSLTRETQYFGPGTRLLVL.

This clone has just one count. V and J are TRBV27 and TRBJ1-2; perhaps TRBD1 as D (5 bases). The CDR3 consists of 16 residues. V shed 6 bases and J shed 4 bases, with 21 bases lying between them. In germline, CDR1 is MNHEY, CDR2 SMNVEV (reference sequence). The CDR3 DNA is TGTGCCAGCAGCCCCGACGCAGGGTGGGGCCGCTATGGCTACACCTTC. Translating gives CASSPDAGWGRYGYTF.

The CDR3 protein is CASSFWGREIDYEQFF. CDR3 bases: TGTGCCAGCAGTTTTTGGGGGCGGGAGATAGACTATGAGCAGTTCTTC. V is TRBV28 and J is TRBJ2-1; D is perhaps TRBD2 (7 bases). This CDR3 has 16 residues. Germline V gene sequence: CDR1 MDHEN, CDR2 SYDVKM. Trimming took off 3 bases at V and 8 bases at J, with 20 bases between the two ends.

The genes are TRBV10-3 and TRBJ2-1; 7 bases line up with TRBD2. The J segment lost 0 bases and the V segment lost 4 bases, leaving 0 bases of the junction unmatched. This CDR3 is 14 amino acids long. Germline V gene lookup returns CDR1 ENHRY and CDR2 SYGVKD. As DNA, the CDR3 is TGTGCCATCAGTGGGACTAGCTCCTACAATGAGCAGTTCTTC. Amino acid sequence: CAISGTSSYNEQFF.

V and J are TRBV6-5 and TRBJ1-5; 8 nucleotides agree with TRBD1. The germline CDR1 and CDR2 sequences are MNHEY and SVGAGI. The CDR3 is made up of 13 amino acids. Trimming at V came to 5 bases and at J to 7 bases, leaving 4 bases not matched to a gene. CDR3: CASSTDRGQPQHF. The CDR3 DNA reads as TGTGCCAGCAGTACCGACAGGGGCCAGCCCCAGCATTTT.

The chain's CDR3 is CASSLSLWTDTQYF. CDR3 DNA sequence: TGTGCCAGCAGTTTATCATTGTGGACAGATACGCAGTATTTT. This chain joins TRBV27 and TRBJ2-3; D call uncertain. V lost 0 bases and J 3 bases, leaving 7 bases between the germline ends. Germline V gene data show CDR1 as MNHEY and CDR2 as SMNVEV (reference sequence). The CDR3 length is 14 residues.

V gene TRBV5-4 combines with J gene TRBJ2-3, with TRBD2 matching 9 bases. This CDR3 region has 16 residues. Germline V lookup: CDR1 SGHNT, CDR2 YYREEE (reference sequence). Trimming cost V 4 bases and J 0 bases; bases outside gene matches: 6. The CDR3 reads CASSGGLARSTDTQYF. The CDR3 DNA is TGTGCCAGCAGCGGAGGACTAGCGCGTAGCACAGATACGCAGTATTTT.

This clone appeared a few times. The chain recombines TRBV30 with TRBJ2-5, with D possibly being TRBD1 or TRBD2 (5 bases each). The V gene lost 8 bases and the J gene lost 5 bases, with 12 bases spanning the gap. Per germline, CDR1 GTSNPN and CDR2 SVGIG (reference sequence). CDR3 size: 11 residues. CDR3 residues: CAQKRDETQYF. CDR3 sequence (DNA): TGTGCCCAGAAGAGGGACGAGACCCAGTACTTC.

The chain has TRBV2 and TRBJ2-7, with D perhaps assigned TRBD1 or TRBD2 (5 bases each). The V gene's germline CDR1 is SNHLY and CDR2 FYNNEI. This CDR3 comprises 14 residues. With 10 bases removed from V and 2 bases from J, the gap between germline ends came to 18 bases. The CDR3 spells CATLRDLGPYEQYF. CDR3 DNA sequence: TGTGCCACCCTCCGGGACCTGGGACCCTACGAGCAGTACTTC.

The chain is built from TRBV28 and TRBJ1-1; TRBD1 might be the D (6 bases). V dropped 5 bases and J dropped 4 bases, with 17 bases sitting between them. Germline values: CDR1 MDHEN, CDR2 SYDVKM. The CDR3 covers 15 residues. The CDR3 sequence is CASSEHQGRITEAFF. DNA for the CDR3: TGTGCCAGCAGTGAGCACCAGGGGAGAATCACTGAAGCTTTCTTT.

This chain connects TRBV4-2 to TRBJ1-4; possibly TRBD1 for D (5 bases). Per germline, CDR1 LGHNA and CDR2 YNFKEQ. The V gene lost 1 base and the J gene lost 0 bases, with 6 bases spanning the gap. The CDR3 spans 15 residues. The CDR3 region is CASSQGDPTNEKLFF. In DNA form, the CDR3 reads TGTGCCAGCAGCCAAGGGGACCCAACTAATGAAAAACTGTTTTTT.

This clone was seen a handful of times. Other DNA sequences in the same sample also yield this CDR3. The chain has TRBV6-1 and TRBJ2-1, with 10 bases matching TRBD1. There are 15 residues in the CDR3. V gave up 1 base and J gave up 4 bases; unmatched junction bases: 1. Germline V gene data show CDR1 as MNHNS and CDR2 as SASEGT. The CDR3 sequence is CASSEGTGGYNEQFF. The CDR3 DNA is TGTGCCAGCAGTGAAGGGACAGGGGGTTACAATGAGCAGTTCTTC.